This T cell receptor (beta chain) appears in the sequencing data of a study of T cell repertoires in cytomegalovirus infection. Study context: An indication of both CMV infection and matching HLA type came from public TCR beta signatures. Study-wide results and caveats: HLA-C-restricted, CMV-specific TCR beta clonotypes were dominant ex vivo.

TCRdb processed the reads anew with MiXCR; each CDR3 protein has one entry. The sample comprises about 360,000 distinct CDR3 sequences, roughly 34% of which are singletons, and approximately 13% rests with the top ten. V was pared by 3 bases and J by 2 bases, with 3 bases of the junction left unmatched. The CDR3 is 14 amino acids. Germline V gene sequence: CDR1 SGHTA, CDR2 FQGNSA. This clonotype was seen at least ten times. Its antigen is undetermined. Sequencing was performed on cultured PBMCs, taken from culture after CMV antigen stimulation. The sequence was obtained from a human donor in good health (CMV status not recorded). Some clones in this sample may be carry-over from other donors' samples. The chain couples TRBV7-2 to TRBJ2-5; 7 bases map to TRBD1. CDR3 sequence reads: CASSFEQGQETQYF. Written as DNA, the CDR3 is TGTGCCAGCAGCTTCGAACAGGGGCAAGAGACCCAGTACTTC.